A single T cell receptor (beta chain) is shown here with its context. Antigen: not known. The time point is: pretreatment peripheral blood. The patients had locally advanced or metastatic urothelial carcinoma. The assay was immunoSEQ multiplex PCR, and TCRdb's table has in-frame clones only and misses some. The sample includes approximately 70,000 clones, roughly 89% of them seen just once. The data originate from a study of PD-L1 blockade in urothelial cancer. Study-wide background: Bladder-origin urothelial cancer in males covered about 90% of the roughly 30 patients.

This CDR3 contains 13 residues. Germline loops: CDR1 SGHVS, CDR2 FQNEAQ. V shed 2 bases and J shed 4 bases, with 7 bases lying between them. Study-level points and caveats: The study found that durable-benefit patients expanded tumor-associated blood clones more at 3 weeks.

This receptor was taken from a woman in her seventies with urothelial cancer. The material was PBMCs, obtained around atezolizumab (anti-PD-L1) treatment. The chain links TRBV7-8 to TRBJ2-3, with D possibly TRBD2 on 5 matching bases. CDR3 DNA: TGTGCCAGCAGCTTATTCGGGGCAGATACGCAGTATTTT. This codes for CASSLFGADTQYF.